The T cell receptor (beta chain) under discussion was sequenced for a study of cytotoxic CD8 clonotypes in ibrutinib-treated CLL. Overall study results and limits: Collection times varied between progressing and sustained-remission patients. Patients showed higher baseline clonality than age-matched healthy donors, and it tracked circulating CD8+ T-cell counts.

Points on this clone: Its antigen is unknown.

Only in-frame clones appear in the TCRdb table, and some are missing; sequencing was by immunoSEQ multiplex PCR. The repertoire has roughly 150,000 clones, 81% of them found once; the top ten carry about 1.9%. V dropped 1 base and J dropped 6 bases, with 13 bases sitting between them. Germline assignment: CDR1 KGHSH and CDR2 LQKENI. This CDR3 contains 15 residues. The specimen was PBMCs, collected after 12 months of ibrutinib treatment. The rearrangement links TRBV18 to TRBJ2-1; TRBD1 might be the D (6 bases). The TCR sequence derives from a human donor with chronic lymphocytic leukemia. This CDR3 reads CASSPQQGQRNEQFF. DNA for the CDR3: TGTGCCAGCTCACCACAGCAGGGACAACGCAATGAGCAGTTCTTC. Variable domain in full (rest from reference TRBV18 and TRBJ2-1): NAGVMQNPRHLVRRRGQEARLRCSPMKGHSHVYWYRQLPEEGLKFMVYLQKENIIDESGMPKERFSAEFPKEGPSILRIQQVVRGDSAAYFCASSPQQGQRNEQFFGPGTRLTVL.